This T cell receptor beta chain is drawn from a study of cytomegalovirus exposure and HLA in healthy donors (dated by TCRdb to the late 2010s). A note on the overall study: An earlier analysis of roughly 610 of the donors reported 276 Gb of sequence data and 95 million to 140 million unique TCR beta sequences obtained from around 190 million T cells. To predict cytomegalovirus infection status, the study brought together high-throughput TCR immunosequencing, statistical association of individual TCRs with disease status, and machine learning. The study aimed to test whether signatures of past pathogen exposure could be identified by cataloging public T cell receptors. In an earlier analysis of roughly 540 of the donors, high-throughput TCR beta sequencing was used to judge whether each TCR beta V gene segment behaved as functional or pseudogenic. Across 300 to 400 genotyped donors of the cohort, an average of roughly 250,000 unique TCR beta nucleotide sequences per donor were sequenced, and roughly 18% of those sequences were non-productive. The study profiled the T cell repertoires of about 640 subjects by immunosequencing and related them to cytomegalovirus serostatus. A later genetic analysis used genome-wide SNP genotypes for about three fifths of the 666 donors, treating that subset as a discovery cohort. All discovery cohort repertoires had been generated using a single sequencing platform. Roughly 300 gigabases of sequencing data and approximately 80 million unique TCR sequences were included in an early release covering several hundred HLA-typed donors. HLA typing included class I and class II loci at four-digit resolution. In the later analysis, no new phenotypic data were used to find candidate immune exposures; instead, reliance was placed on TCR beta sequences and their occurrence across donors. The number of typed donors differed by locus: about 620-640 for A, B, C, DRB1 and DQB1; approximately 520 for DQA1; 606 for DPA1; and 450 to 480 for DPB1. Because of strong linkage in the cohort, 4 to 6 DR-DQ haplotypes were treated as single units for association and clustering. Besides the first cohort of 666 subjects, a separate validation cohort made up of 90 to 150 different subjects was used. Donor age, sex, ethnicity and CMV serostatus were compiled alongside the repertoire data. To study patterns of TCR occurrence, a later analysis re-analyzed previously published TCR beta repertoires from under 750 donors and added high-resolution HLA genotyping. Of the approximately 400 genotyped donors, over 70% fell in the genetic ancestry cluster associated with self-reported Caucasian donors. Study-level results and caveats: A further reported finding was that TCR beta sequences accurately predicted the HLA-A and HLA-B alleles for most subjects in the first cohort. In a later genetic analysis, a missense DCLRE1C variant was associated with V-gene and J-gene trimming of TCR beta chains, and the association was replicated in an independent cohort. A total of about 180 TCR beta chains were listed by the study as associated with cytomegalovirus. Most TCR sequences were observed very rarely across donors, whereas some public TCRs were present in many individuals. In vitro tests confirmed that a few of the cytomegalovirus-associated TCR beta chains recognize cytomegalovirus antigens. Only TCR beta chains were sequenced in this cohort, and the absence of alpha or paired-chain data limited detectable features. The sequencing pipeline was judged likely to have produced a cluster of highly shared sequence variants as a technical artifact. Correlated functional status among segregating V segments might be attributable to linkage disequilibrium, but an unknown experimental factor could not be ruled out. According to the authors, the approach could potentially be generalized to other disease states and immunological phenotypes. Because HLA typing was unavailable for some donors at each locus, only the typed subset was used in association tests. A later analysis reported that several top co-occurrence clusters appeared linked to parvovirus B19, influenza, CMV and Epstein-Barr virus. When HLA alleles, especially DR and DQ, strongly co-occurred, attributing TCR associations to individual alleles was difficult. In a later analysis, about 17,000 TCR beta sequences were associated with specific HLA alleles at a false discovery rate of 0.05. According to a later genetic analysis, donors in an Asian-associated ancestry cluster had fewer N-insertions in productive TCRs than the approximately 700-donor mean. The only immune exposure information available for the cohort was CMV serostatus. According to a later analysis, most CMV-associated TCR beta chains appeared to be HLA-restricted, and the HLA associations seemed to be driven largely by CMV exposure. The presence/absence analyses assumed that sequencing depth was roughly uniform across donors, and that assumption may not be true. The 87-base-pair reads could not distinguish some IMGT-functional V segments, including TRBV6-2 and TRBV6-3, so those segments were excluded. In both the original and validation cohorts, the classifier was reported to diagnose cytomegalovirus status with high specificity and sensitivity. Compared with equally common non-associated chains, HLA-associated TCR beta chains in a later analysis were more clonally expanded and had lower generation probabilities. Because counts were too low, fewer than 20 rarely observed V segments, including chromosome 9 orphons, were excluded from the earlier analysis of around 590 of the donors. In a later analysis, the rate of TCR association differed among HLA loci, with DRB1 alleles having the most associated TCRs and HLA-C alleles having the fewest. In an earlier analysis of around 600 of the donors, most TCR beta V segments were observed in productive rearrangements about 87% or about 30% of the time, broadly matching IMGT annotations.

Including cysteine and phenylalanine, the CDR3 has 16 amino acids. Kept here is only the CDR3 DNA, which spans 48 bases and is read in frame from base 1. According to the germline V gene (reference sequence), CDR1 reads LNHDA and CDR2 reads SQIVND. V has 1 base trimmed and J has 12 bases trimmed; junction bases matching no gene number 10. On this clone itself: No cognate antigen has been identified for it. Base qualities are not provided; no much larger clone lies one nucleotide away.

The cohort was made up of 500 to 800 healthy bone marrow donors. Cohort members were all nominally healthy when sampled, although unrecorded immune exposures were likely present. The donor tested CMV seronegative and was one of the 352 seronegative cohort members. A peripheral blood sample was provided by each donor, and peripheral blood mononuclear cells were used for TCR beta sequencing. The Qiagen DNeasy Blood Extraction Kit was used to extract genomic DNA from the blood cell samples. The library was prepared using the immunoSEQ multiplex PCR assay. For the multiplex PCR, a mixture combining 60 forward primers for TCR Vbeta segments and 13 reverse primers for TCR Jbeta segments was used. The CDR3 region of rearranged TCR beta genes was amplified from genomic DNA by a multiplex PCR assay. The amplified TCR beta libraries were sequenced on the Illumina HiSeq System as 87-base-pair reads. The authors' analysis ran thus. In a later analysis, some 80 million unique TCR beta chains were counted across the roughly 670 repertoires, and roughly 11 million of these chains were shared by at least two donors. Raw reads were error-corrected and collapsed into unique sequences with a nearest-neighbor algorithm that merged closely related sequences to remove PCR and sequencing errors. CDR3 sequences were aligned to IMGT reference sequences to assign V, D and J gene segments. For a sequence to be retained, a match of at least six nucleotides to both a V gene segment and a J gene segment was required. Rearrangements were classified as productive when the CDR3 lacked stop codons and remained in frame with V and J, and all other rearrangements were classified as non-productive. CDR3 was defined by IMGT convention, running from the second conserved V-encoded cysteine to the conserved J-encoded phenylalanine. The earlier analysis of fewer than 700 of the donors excluded sequences that lacked an unambiguous match to a single V gene segment. An earlier analysis of fewer than 750 of the donors called V segments functional above 56.7% productive rearrangements and segregating when the between-donor standard deviation exceeded 5%. A statistical classification framework was developed to diagnose cytomegalovirus status using the catalog of TCR beta chain sequences. A later analysis assigned V and J genes by comparing TCR nucleotide sequences with IMGT/GENE-DB human TR gene sequences. A later analysis assigned CDR3 sequences and most-parsimonious VDJ recombination scenarios with the TCRdist pipeline. In a later analysis, each TCR beta chain was defined by its CDR3 amino acid sequence together with its V-gene family, and reads lacking a unique V-gene family were excluded. To address suspected cross-contamination and a sequencing artifact, a later analysis removed 592 highly shared, low-generation-probability nucleotide sequences. For each public chain, a later analysis derived a clonal expansion index from normalized ranks of inferred template counts within each repertoire. In a later analysis, generation probabilities were computed with a VDJ recombination model fitted to out-of-frame rearrangements, and the resulting probabilities were checked against IGoR. A later analysis scored TCR-TCR, TCR-HLA and TCR-CMV co-occurrence with hypergeometric tests, applying a repertoire-size bias correction to TCR pairs. A later analysis estimated false discovery rates by permuting HLA or CMV assignments 20 times. In a later analysis, co-occurring TCRs were grouped using DBSCAN, with TCRdist sequence similarity added in when clustering inside HLA-allele-positive subsets. For co-occurrence clustering, repertoires with fewer than 30,000 or more than 120,000 public chains were excluded, along with several repertoires with anomalous nucleotide sharing. In TCRdb, the immuneACCESS table is reduced to in-frame sequences with V and J assigned. These tables do not hold every clone; where another copy was compared, an unresolved V gene accounts for under half, and the others remain unexplained. The V and J calls and the clone size are those of that table, but D and trimming were determined from the DNA. This sample gives 95,000 to 100,000 clones in total; around three quarters of them show up just once. The ten top clones hold about 2% of the sample.

This receptor was identified in a man between 35 and 55 years old in good health and CMV-seronegative. The chain couples TRBV19 to TRBJ2-1, with 12 middle bases fitting TRBD2. The sequenced sample consisted of PBMCs. The nucleotides are TGTGCCAGTAGTATAGGCGGACTAGCGGGATTAATGAGGCAGTTCTTC. Its translation is CASSIGGLAGLMRQFF.